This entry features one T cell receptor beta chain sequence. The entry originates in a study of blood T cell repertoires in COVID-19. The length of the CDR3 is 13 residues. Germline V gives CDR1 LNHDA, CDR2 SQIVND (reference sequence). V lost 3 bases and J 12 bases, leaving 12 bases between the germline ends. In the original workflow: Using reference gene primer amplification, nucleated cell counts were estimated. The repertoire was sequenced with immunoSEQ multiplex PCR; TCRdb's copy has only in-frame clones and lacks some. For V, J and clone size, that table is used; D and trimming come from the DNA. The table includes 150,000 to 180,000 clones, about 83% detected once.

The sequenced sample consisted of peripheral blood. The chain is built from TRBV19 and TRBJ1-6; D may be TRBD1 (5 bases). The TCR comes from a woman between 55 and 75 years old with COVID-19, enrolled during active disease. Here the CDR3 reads CASSMEGFRPLHF. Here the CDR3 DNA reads TGTGCCAGTAGTATGGAGGGGTTTCGACCCCTCCACTTT.